This T cell receptor beta chain was sequenced for a study of blood T cell repertoires in COVID-19. TCRdb's copy holds only in-frame clones and misses some; the assay was immunoSEQ multiplex PCR. The data hold roughly 160,000 clones, with around 80% observed a single time. Germline V lookup: CDR1 MNHEY, CDR2 SVGEGT. The length of the CDR3 is 16 residues. V was cut by 2 bases and J by 2 bases, with 13 bases left in between. The sequenced material came from PBMCs or T cells enriched from blood (not recorded which). This rearrangement joins TRBV6-2 or TRBV6-3 to TRBJ2-4; D might be TRBD1 (5 bases). This clonotype originated in a man aged 50 or older who had recovered from COVID-19. In DNA, the CDR3 is TGTGCCAGCAGTTACGACAGACGAACCCCCAAAAACATTCAGTACTTC. It is translated as CASSYDRRTPKNIQYF.